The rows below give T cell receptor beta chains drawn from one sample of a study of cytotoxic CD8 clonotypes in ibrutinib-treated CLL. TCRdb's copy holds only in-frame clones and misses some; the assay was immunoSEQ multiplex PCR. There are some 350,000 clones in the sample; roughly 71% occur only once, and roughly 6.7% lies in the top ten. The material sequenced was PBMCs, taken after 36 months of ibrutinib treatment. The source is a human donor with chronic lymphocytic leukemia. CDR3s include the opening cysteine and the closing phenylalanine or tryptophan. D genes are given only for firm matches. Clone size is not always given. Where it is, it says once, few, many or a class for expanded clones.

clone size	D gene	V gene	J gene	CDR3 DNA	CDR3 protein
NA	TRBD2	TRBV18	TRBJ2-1	TGTGCCAGCTCACCAGTCGTGGGACTAGCGTCCGTGGAGCAGTTCTTC	CASSPVVGLASVEQFF
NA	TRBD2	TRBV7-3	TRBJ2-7	TGTGCCAGCAGCCGAATAGCGGGAGGGCCTTTCGGCGAGCAGTACTTC	CASSRIAGGPFGEQYF
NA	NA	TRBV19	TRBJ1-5	TGTGCCAGTAGTATAGAGGAAGGGGGAAATCAGCCCCAGCATTTT	CASSIEEGGNQPQHF
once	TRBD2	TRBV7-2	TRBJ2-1	TGTGCCAGCAGCTTCCGACACCCTAGCGGTTTAAGCTCCTACAATGAGCAGTTCTTC	CASSFRHPSGLSSYNEQFF
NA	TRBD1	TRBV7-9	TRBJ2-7	TGTGCCAGCAACCGGGGACAGCCCTACGAGCAGTACTTC	CASNRGQPYEQYF
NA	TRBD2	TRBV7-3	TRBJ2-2	TGTGCCAGCAGCCCCGCCAGGGCTAGCGGGAGAGGGGACACCGGGGAGCTGTTTTTT	CASSPARASGRGDTGELFF
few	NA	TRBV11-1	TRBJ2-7	TGTGCCAGCAGCTTCAGTAGAGCCGAGGGGACGGGCGAGCAGTACTTC	CASSFSRAEGTGEQYF
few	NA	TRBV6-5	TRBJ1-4	TGTGCCAGCAGTTACTCTGGGGGTTGGGAAAAACTGTTTTTT	CASSYSGGWEKLFF
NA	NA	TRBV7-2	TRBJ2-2	TGTGCCAGCAGCCGGGACCGGGACACCGGGGAGCTGTTTTTT	CASSRDRDTGELFF
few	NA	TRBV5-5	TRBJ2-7	TGTGCCAGCAGCCGTACCTACGAGCAGTACTTC	CASSRTYEQYF
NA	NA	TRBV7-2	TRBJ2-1	TGTGCCAGCAGCTTATTAGGGGACGCAAAGTTCTTC	CASSLLGDAKFF
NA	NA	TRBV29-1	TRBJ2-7	TGCAGCGTTGGCTCGGCGATTAAGTACGAGCAGTACTTC	CSVGSAIKYEQYF
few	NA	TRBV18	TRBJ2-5	TGTGCCAGCTCACCACGGAAAGAGCCTCAAGAGACCCAGTACTTC	CASSPRKEPQETQYF
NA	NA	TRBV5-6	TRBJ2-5	TGTGCCAGCAGCTTTAGCGTTCAAGAGACCCAGTACTTC	CASSFSVQETQYF
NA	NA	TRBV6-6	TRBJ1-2	TGTGCCAGCAGTCAGTCGGGGGCAGCTAACTATGGCTACACCTTC	CASSQSGAANYGYTF
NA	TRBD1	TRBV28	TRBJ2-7	TGTGCCAGCAGTACAGAGGGACAGGGGAGAGTCAACGAGCAGTACTTC	CASSTEGQGRVNEQYF
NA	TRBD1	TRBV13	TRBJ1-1	TGTGCCAGCAGCCCGGGACAGGGGTGGGCGCCTCAAGCTTTCTTT	CASSPGQGWAPQAFF
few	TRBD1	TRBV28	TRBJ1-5	TGTGCCACCGGCCCGGACAGGGGAGGGTTATATAGCAATCAGCCCCAGCATTTT	CATGPDRGGLYSNQPQHF
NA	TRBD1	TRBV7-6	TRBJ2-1	TGTGCCAGCAGCACGGGACAGATCCGGGCCCCGGGCAATGAGCAGTTCTTC	CASSTGQIRAPGNEQFF
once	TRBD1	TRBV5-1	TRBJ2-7	TGCGCCAGCAGCTTGGCCGGTCCAGGGGGCTACGAGCAGTACTTC	CASSLAGPGGYEQYF
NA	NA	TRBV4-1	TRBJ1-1	TGCGCCAGCAGCCAAGATTATCACGGTCGGACTGAAGCTTTCTTT	CASSQDYHGRTEAFF
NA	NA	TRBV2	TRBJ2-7	TGTGCCAGCGAAGGGGTAGGGAAAACCTACGAGCAGTACTTC	CASEGVGKTYEQYF
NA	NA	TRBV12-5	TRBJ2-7	TGTGCTAGTGGTTTGGGGTACGGGACCTCCGAGCAGTACTTC	CASGLGYGTSEQYF
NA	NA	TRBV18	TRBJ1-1	TGTGCCAGCTCACCGGGGGCAATGAACACTGAAGCTTTCTTT	CASSPGAMNTEAFF
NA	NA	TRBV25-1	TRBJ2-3	TGTGCCAGCGGGGGGGACAGCCCTACAACCGATACGCAGTATTTT	CASGGDSPTTDTQYF
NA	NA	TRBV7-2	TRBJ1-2	TGTGCCAGCAGCTTAGAAGGGAAGAGGGGAAACTATGGCTACACCTTC	CASSLEGKRGNYGYTF
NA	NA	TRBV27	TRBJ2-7	TGTGCCAGCAGTTTGATCCCAGGGCCTTTCTACGAGCAGTACTTC	CASSLIPGPFYEQYF
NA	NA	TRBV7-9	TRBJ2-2	TGTGCCAGCAGCTTAGAACTCGCGAACACCGGGGAGCTGTTTTTT	CASSLELANTGELFF
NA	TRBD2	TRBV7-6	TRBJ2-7	TGTGCCAGCAGCTTAGCGGGAGGGTACTACGAGCAGTACTTC	CASSLAGGYYEQYF
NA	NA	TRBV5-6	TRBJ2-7	TGTGCCAGCAGCTTGAGAGGCTACGAGCAGTACTTC	CASSLRGYEQYF
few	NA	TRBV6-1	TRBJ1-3	TGTGCCAGCAGTGAGAATAGGGTTTACTCTGGAAACACCATATATTTT	CASSENRVYSGNTIYF
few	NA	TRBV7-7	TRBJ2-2	TGTGCCAGCAGCTTACAGGGTGGGGAGCTGTTTTTT	CASSLQGGELFF
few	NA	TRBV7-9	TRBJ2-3	TGTGCCAGCAGCGAGGGTTCTGGTACGCAGTATTTT	CASSEGSGTQYF
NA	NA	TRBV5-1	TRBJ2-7	TGCGCCAGCAGCTTGAAGTCACGGACGGGCTACGAGCAGTACTTC	CASSLKSRTGYEQYF
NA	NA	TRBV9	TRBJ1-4	TGTGCCAGCACCTGGGCTCCGGGTGAAAAACTGTTTTTT	CASTWAPGEKLFF
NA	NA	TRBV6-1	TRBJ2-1	TGTGCCAGCAGTGGGGATACAGAAATCAATGAGCAGTTCTTC	CASSGDTEINEQFF
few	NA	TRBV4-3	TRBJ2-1	TGCGCCAGCAGCGCAAGCTCCTACAATGAGCAGTTCTTC	CASSASSYNEQFF
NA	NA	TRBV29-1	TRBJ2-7	TGCAGCGCCCGGGACTTAAACTACGAGCAGTACTTC	CSARDLNYEQYF
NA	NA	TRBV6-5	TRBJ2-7	TGTGCCAGCAGTTACGGTCGGGCGGGCGAGCAGTACTTC	CASSYGRAGEQYF
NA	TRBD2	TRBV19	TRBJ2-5	TGTGCCAGTAGTATCAGAACTAGCGGGAACCCCCAAGAGACCCAGTACTTC	CASSIRTSGNPQETQYF
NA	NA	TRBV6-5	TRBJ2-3	TGTGCCAGCAGTTATTCGTTTTTGGCAGATACGCAGTATTTT	CASSYSFLADTQYF
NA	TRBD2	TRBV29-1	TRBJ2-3	TGCAGCGTTCGCCTAGCGGGAGGGCCTATAGATACGCAGTATTTT	CSVRLAGGPIDTQYF
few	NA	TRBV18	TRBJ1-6	TGTGCCAGCTCAGAAGGGCGGGATTCACCCCTCCACTTT	CASSEGRDSPLHF
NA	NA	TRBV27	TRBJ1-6	TGTGCCAGCAGTCCATACTACTCACAGAGTAATTCACCCCTCCACTTT	CASSPYYSQSNSPLHF
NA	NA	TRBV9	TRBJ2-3	TGTGCCAGCAGCCAAACAGGGTCCCCGACAGATACGCAGTATTTT	CASSQTGSPTDTQYF
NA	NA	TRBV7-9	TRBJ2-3	TGTGCCAGCCCCTCCGGGACGGGACCGGTAGATACGCAGTATTTT	CASPSGTGPVDTQYF
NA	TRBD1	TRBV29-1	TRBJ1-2	TGCAGCGTTGGCGGACAGGACTCCTATGGCTACACCTTC	CSVGGQDSYGYTF
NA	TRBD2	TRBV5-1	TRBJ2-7	TGCGCCAGCAGCTTGCTAGCGGGACGCTTTTTCTACGAGCAGTACTTC	CASSLLAGRFFYEQYF
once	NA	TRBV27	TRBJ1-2	TGTGCCAGCAGCCCACGGGCTAACTATGGCTACACCTTC	CASSPRANYGYTF
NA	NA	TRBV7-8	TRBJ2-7	TGTGCCAGCAGCTTCTTTCACTCCGACGAGCAGTACTTC	CASSFFHSDEQYF